This T cell receptor (beta chain) was recorded in a study of blood T cell repertoires in COVID-19. Overall study: The United States, Italy and Spain provided the acute and convalescent COVID-19 samples. In each case, the material was cDNA or gDNA derived from T cells, B-cell-depleted T cells, or PBMCs.

Per the original data handling: For nucleated cells, counts were estimated from reference gene primer amplification. Produced via immunoSEQ multiplex PCR; TCRdb's table is partial and in-frame only. The V and J calls and clone size come from that table; D and trimming were worked out from the DNA. The sample includes nearly 45,000 clones, around 90% of them seen just once. The germline V gene has CDR1 SGHAT and CDR2 FQDESV (reference sequence). The V gene end was trimmed by 5 bases and the J gene end by 4 bases; junction bases not matched to a gene: 7. CDR3 size: 15 residues. Sequenced input: peripheral blood. The source is an elderly woman in a cohort sampled during active or convalescent COVID-19. J is TRBJ2-5 and V is TRBV11-1; 10 nucleotides line up with TRBD1. The CDR3 spells CASSLGTGDTETQYF. The CDR3 region has the DNA TGTGCCAGCAGCCTCGGGACAGGGGATACAGAGACCCAGTACTTC.